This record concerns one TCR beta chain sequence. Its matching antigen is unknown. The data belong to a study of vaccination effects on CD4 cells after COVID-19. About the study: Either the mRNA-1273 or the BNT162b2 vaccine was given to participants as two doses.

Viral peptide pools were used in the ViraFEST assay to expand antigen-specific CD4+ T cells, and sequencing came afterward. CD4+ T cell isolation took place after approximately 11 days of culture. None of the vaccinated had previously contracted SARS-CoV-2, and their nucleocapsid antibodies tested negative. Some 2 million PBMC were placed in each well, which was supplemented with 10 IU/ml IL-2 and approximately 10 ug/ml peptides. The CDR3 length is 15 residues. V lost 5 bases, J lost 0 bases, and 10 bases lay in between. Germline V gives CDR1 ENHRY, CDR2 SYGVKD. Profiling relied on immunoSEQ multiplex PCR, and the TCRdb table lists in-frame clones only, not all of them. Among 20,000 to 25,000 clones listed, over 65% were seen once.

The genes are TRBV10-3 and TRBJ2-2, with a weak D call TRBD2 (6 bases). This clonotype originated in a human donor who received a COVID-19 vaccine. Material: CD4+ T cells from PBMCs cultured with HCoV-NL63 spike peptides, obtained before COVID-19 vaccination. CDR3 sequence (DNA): TGTGCCATCAGTCTATCGGGAGCGAACACCGGGGAGCTGTTTTTT. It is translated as CAISLSGANTGELFF.